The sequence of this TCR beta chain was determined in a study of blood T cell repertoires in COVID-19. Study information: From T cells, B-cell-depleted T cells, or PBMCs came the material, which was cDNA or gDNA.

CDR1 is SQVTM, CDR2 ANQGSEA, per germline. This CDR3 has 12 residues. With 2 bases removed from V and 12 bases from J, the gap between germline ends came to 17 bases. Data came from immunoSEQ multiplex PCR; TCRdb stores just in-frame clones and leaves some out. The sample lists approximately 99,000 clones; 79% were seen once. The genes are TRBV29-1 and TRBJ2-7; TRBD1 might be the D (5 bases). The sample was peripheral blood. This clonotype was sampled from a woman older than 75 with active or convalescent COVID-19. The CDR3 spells CSVELGPTDRYF. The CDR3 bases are TGCAGCGTTGAATTGGGGCCCACCGATCGGTACTTC.